The 2 T cell receptor beta chains given below trace back to one sample, sequenced in a study of T cell repertoires in cytomegalovirus infection (dated by TCRdb to the late 2010s). Sequencing was carried out with an Illumina HiSeq 1500. The public sequencing data were trimmed at Q25 with fastp and processed into clonotypes with MiXCR by TCRdb, which kept only in-frame beta chains. Merged by CDR3 protein, the rows form single entries marked with the most common genes and DNA. The sample has fewer than 200,000 distinct CDR3 sequences on record, 9.5% of them singletons. The ten largest account for approximately 4.3% of the sample. Sequenced material: PBMCs. Source of these receptors: a human donor in good health (CMV status not recorded). Some clones in this sample may be carry-over from other donors' samples.

This clonotype was seen repeatedly, ten times or more. The chain has TRBV7-2 and TRBJ2-4, with D perhaps matching TRBD2 (6 bases). Germline assignment: CDR1 SGHTA and CDR2 FQGNSA. The CDR3 is 14 amino acids. Trimming removed 1 base from V and 4 bases from J, with 8 bases in between. The CDR3 loop reads CASSLVAGKNIQYF. DNA of the CDR3: TGTGCCAGCAGCTTAGTTGCGGGGAAAAACATTCAGTACTTC. Looking up the rest from reference TRBV7-2 and TRBJ2-4 gives the full variable domain: GAGVSQSPSNKVTEKGKDVELRCDPISGHTALYWYRQSLGQGLEFLIYFQGNSAPDKSGLPSDRFSAERTGGSVSTLTIQRTQQEDSAVYLCASSLVAGKNIQYFGAGTRLSVL.

This clonotype was seen at least ten times. The chain is built from TRBV7-2 and TRBJ2-5; D perhaps matches TRBD2 (7 bases). The CDR3 sequence is 17 residues long. Germline CDR1 and CDR2: SGHTA and FQGNSA. Trimming cost V 5 bases and J 0 bases, with 19 bases left between them. DNA of the CDR3: TGTGCCAGCAGCCCCCCGCGCGGGGGCCCGTACCAAGAGACCCAGTACTTC. It encodes CASSPPRGGPYQETQYF.